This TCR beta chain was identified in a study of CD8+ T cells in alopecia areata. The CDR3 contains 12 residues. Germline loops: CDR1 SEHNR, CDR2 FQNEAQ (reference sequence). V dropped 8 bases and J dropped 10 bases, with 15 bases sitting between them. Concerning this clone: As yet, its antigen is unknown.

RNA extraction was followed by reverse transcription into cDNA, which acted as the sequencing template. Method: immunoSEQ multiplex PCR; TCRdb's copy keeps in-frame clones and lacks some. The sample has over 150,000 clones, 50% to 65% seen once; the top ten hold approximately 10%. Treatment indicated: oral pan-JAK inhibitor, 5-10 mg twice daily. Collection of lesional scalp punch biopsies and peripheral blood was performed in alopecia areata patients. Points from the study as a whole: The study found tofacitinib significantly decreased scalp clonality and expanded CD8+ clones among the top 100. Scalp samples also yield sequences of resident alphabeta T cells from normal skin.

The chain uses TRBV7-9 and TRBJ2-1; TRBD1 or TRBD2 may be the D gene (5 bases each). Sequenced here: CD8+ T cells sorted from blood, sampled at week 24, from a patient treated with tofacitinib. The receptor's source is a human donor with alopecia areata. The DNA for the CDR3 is TGTGCCAGCTTCGTGGGGCCTAGCGAGCAGTTCTTC. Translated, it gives CASFVGPSEQFF.